This T cell receptor beta chain was profiled in a study of T cells in Graves' hyperthyroidism and ophthalmopathy. The source material, RNA transcripts, was used to amplify TCR beta CDR3 regions. First-round RT-PCR with HTBI primers amplified the TCR CDR3 region. TCRdb re-called the multiplex PCR reads with MiXCR, one entry per CDR3 protein. The sample yields about 180,000 distinct CDR3 sequences, about 15% seen once. Each diagnosis drew on symptoms, thyroxine, TRAb, thyroid ultrasound and orbital computed tomography findings. The sample holds many counts of this clonotype. Its specificity is not known. Study results and caveats: Most expanded thyroid clonotypes above 0.001 also appeared in blood. Through a model of 13 V-J features, ophthalmopathy was separated from stable hyperthyroidism. It was a median approximately 7.1 months before onset that the model predicted ophthalmopathy.

The clonotype comes from a woman aged 45-65 years with Graves' hyperthyroidism. Sample: blood.

The CDR3 DNA sequence: TGTGCCAGTAAAGTTGCAGGATCCTATGGCTACACCTTC. Amino acids: CASKVAGSYGYTF. The chain is built from TRBV19 and TRBJ1-2; D uncertain. This CDR3 has 13 residues. Trimming shortened V by 7 bases and J by 4 bases, and 13 bases separated the two germline ends. Germline CDR1 and CDR2: LNHDA and SQIVND (reference sequence).